A selection of T cell receptor beta chains follows, all from one sample in a study of OX40 agonist ivuxolimab in advanced cancers. Libraries were prepared by immunoSEQ multiplex PCR; TCRdb keeps only in-frame clonotypes and omits some of them. Among 80,000 to 100,000 clones listed, 85% to 95% were seen once. Sequences were derived from CD4+ or CD8+ T cells sorted from blood, sampled in a trial of the OX40 agonist ivuxolimab. The origin of the receptors is an adult with an advanced solid tumor such as melanoma, head and neck, liver or kidney cancer. Both conserved end residues are part of each CDR3. D genes are given only for firm matches. Part of the rows lack a size; the others show once, few, many or a class for expanded clones.

>TRBD2|.|TRBJ2-1|TRBV27
CASSLSGGRPSNEQFF
TGTGCCAGCAGTTTATCGGGCGGGAGGCCCTCCAATGAGCAGTTCTTC
>.|.|TRBJ2-6|TRBV5-1
CASSSGVQGGANVLTF
TGCGCCAGCAGCTCCGGGGTCCAGGGTGGGGCCAACGTCCTGACTTTC
>.|.|TRBJ2-2|TRBV6-5
CATQGEANTGELFF
TGTGCCACCCAGGGGGAGGCGAACACCGGGGAGCTGTTTTTT
>.|.|TRBJ2-7|TRBV6-1
CASSEGGLRADEQYF
TGTGCCAGCAGTGAAGGGGGCCTGAGGGCCGACGAGCAGTACTTC
>.|.|TRBJ2-5|TRBV2
CASLVNQETQYF
TGTGCCAGTCTAGTAAACCAAGAGACCCAGTACTTC
>.|.|TRBJ1-1|TRBV27
CASSPRGEDTEAFF
TGTGCCAGCAGTCCCAGGGGTGAGGACACTGAAGCTTTCTTT
>TRBD1|.|TRBJ2-7|TRBV2
CASQGQGDEQYF
TGTGCCAGCCAGGGACAGGGCGACGAGCAGTACTTC
>.|.|TRBJ1-1|TRBV6-4
CASSVEEAFF
TGTGCCAGCAGTGTGGAGGAAGCTTTCTTT
>.|.|TRBJ2-1|TRBV4-2
CASSQVSPPVDNEQFF
TGTGCCAGCAGCCAAGTTTCCCCTCCCGTAGACAATGAGCAGTTCTTC
>TRBD2|.|TRBJ2-2|TRBV10-2
CASSGGGWTGELFF
TGCGCCAGCAGTGGCGGGGGTTGGACCGGGGAGCTGTTTTTT
>TRBD2|.|TRBJ2-7|TRBV6-1
CASSGRGTYEQYF
TGTGCCAGCAGTGGGCGGGGGACTTACGAGCAGTACTTC
>.|.|TRBJ2-5|TRBV30
CAWSWYREFQETQYF
TGTGCCTGGAGCTGGTACAGAGAATTCCAAGAGACCCAGTACTTC
>TRBD2|.|TRBJ2-1|TRBV4-3
CASSQDGEGPPYNEQFF
TGCGCCAGCAGCCAAGATGGGGAGGGCCCTCCCTACAATGAGCAGTTCTTC
>TRBD1|.|TRBJ1-1|TRBV30
CAWTEGTGAEAFF
TGTGCCTGGACCGAGGGGACAGGGGCTGAAGCTTTCTTT
>.|.|TRBJ2-7|TRBV10-3
CAIRSGDSYEQYF
TGTGCCATAAGGTCAGGGGACTCCTACGAGCAGTACTTC
>.|.|TRBJ2-7|TRBV5-4
CASSPGLGSYEQYF
TGTGCCAGCAGCCCAGGTCTTGGCTCCTACGAGCAGTACTTC
>TRBD1|once|TRBJ1-2|TRBV29-1
CSADGFAPRQGYGYTF
TGCAGCGCGGATGGGTTCGCACCCAGACAGGGCTATGGCTACACCTTC
>.|.|TRBJ2-7|TRBV27
CASSPAVASSYEQYF
TGTGCCAGCAGTCCTGCGGTGGCGTCCTCCTACGAGCAGTACTTC
>.|.|TRBJ2-3|TRBV19
CASKEDRTQYF
TGTGCCAGTAAGGAGGACAGAACGCAGTATTTT
>.|.|TRBJ1-1|TRBV18
CASSPGDPGGDAFF
TGTGCCAGCTCACCAGGCGATCCGGGTGGGGACGCTTTCTTT
>.|.|TRBJ2-5|TRBV4-1
CASSQYGETQYF
TGCGCCAGCAGCCAATATGGGGAGACCCAGTACTTC
>.|.|TRBJ1-4|TRBV27
CASSPTGPGEKLFF
TGTGCCAGCAGCCCCACAGGGCCAGGGGAAAAACTGTTTTTT
>TRBD1|.|TRBJ2-7|TRBV11-2
CASSVGTGGAEQYF
TGTGCCAGCAGCGTCGGGACAGGGGGCGCCGAGCAGTACTTC
>.|.|TRBJ2-1|TRBV19
CASSMFNEQFF
TGTGCCAGTAGTATGTTCAATGAGCAGTTCTTC
>.|.|TRBJ2-1|TRBV28
CASSLGGEQFF
TGTGCCAGCAGTTTGGGGGGTGAGCAGTTCTTC
>.|.|TRBJ1-6|TRBV10-3
CAISESGYSPLHF
TGTGCCATCAGTGAGTCGGGGTACTCACCCCTCCACTTT
>.|.|TRBJ1-1|TRBV7-8
CASSLRDTEAFF
TGTGCCAGCAGCCTCAGGGATACTGAAGCTTTCTTT
>TRBD2|.|TRBJ2-3|TRBV4-3
CASSQEELAGVTTDTQYF
TGCGCCAGCAGCCAAGAGGAGCTAGCGGGGGTGACCACAGATACGCAGTATTTT
>TRBD1|.|TRBJ1-2|TRBV5-8
CASSRKGQGRSYGYTF
TGTGCCAGCAGTAGAAAGGGACAGGGAAGGAGCTATGGCTACACCTTC
>.|.|TRBJ1-1|TRBV5-4
CASSALRDNFYTEAFF
TGTGCCAGCAGCGCTCTTAGGGACAACTTCTACACTGAAGCTTTCTTT
>TRBD2|.|TRBJ2-1|TRBV11-2
CASSNTLAGGNNEQFF
TGTGCCAGCAGCAACACACTAGCGGGGGGTAACAATGAGCAGTTCTTC
>.|once|TRBJ1-2|TRBV13
CASTDRTNYGYTF
TGTGCCAGCACCGACCGTACTAACTATGGCTACACCTTC
>TRBD2|.|TRBJ2-1|TRBV4-1
CASAGAGESYNEQFF
TGCGCCAGCGCCGGGGCGGGAGAATCCTACAATGAGCAGTTCTTC
>TRBD2|.|TRBJ2-1|TRBV7-7
CASSLADSGGADLGNEQFF
TGTGCTAGCAGCTTAGCCGATAGCGGGGGGGCCGATCTCGGCAATGAGCAGTTCTTC
>.|.|TRBJ1-2|TRBV27
CASSRAAIYGYTF
TGTGCCAGCAGCCGGGCGGCTATCTATGGCTACACCTTC
>TRBD1|.|TRBJ2-7|TRBV6-5
CASSLDRGSSEQYF
TGTGCCAGCAGTCTGGACAGGGGTTCGAGTGAGCAGTACTTC
>TRBD1|.|TRBJ1-1|TRBV5-5
CASSDRDSLNTEAFF
TGTGCCAGCAGCGACCGGGACAGTTTGAACACTGAAGCTTTCTTT
>TRBD1|.|TRBJ2-7|TRBV5-1
CASSTGQGAYEQYF
TGCGCCAGCAGCACCGGACAGGGGGCTTACGAGCAGTACTTC
>TRBD2|.|TRBJ2-7|TRBV6-1
CASSGGRRGSYEQYF
TGTGCCAGCAGTGGCGGGAGGAGAGGATCCTACGAGCAGTACTTC
>.|.|TRBJ2-7|TRBV13
CASSSTTVKSSYEQYF
TGTGCCAGCAGCTCAACGACAGTTAAGAGCTCCTACGAGCAGTACTTC
>.|.|TRBJ2-1|TRBV2
CAQQSVYNEQFF
TGTGCCCAGCAGTCGGTCTACAATGAGCAGTTCTTC
>.|.|TRBJ2-7|TRBV5-1
CASSLGGGGYEQYF
TGCGCCAGCAGCTTGGGAGGAGGGGGATACGAGCAGTACTTC
>.|.|TRBJ2-7|TRBV11-2
CASSSVYEQYF
TGTGCCAGCAGCTCCGTCTACGAGCAGTACTTC
>.|.|TRBJ2-1|TRBV27
CASSRAGGGGNEQFF
TGTGCCAGCAGTAGGGCAGGAGGGGGAGGCAATGAGCAGTTCTTC